Following are 19 T cell receptor beta chains from one sample sequenced in a study of post-analysis software for immune sequencing data. The study, taken as a whole, reports: Patients showed TRBV5-6, TRBV5-1 and TRBV20-1 among five TRBV segments more frequent than in controls.

Unique molecular identifiers tagged the TCR beta cDNA libraries. TCRdb passed the PCR reads through MiXCR, listing each CDR3 protein once. The table lists some 690,000 distinct CDR3 sequences, roughly three fifths of them singletons. No antigen is known for these receptors. Material: blood. The receptors originated from a girl under 10 years old with multiple sclerosis.

This chain's CDR3 is CASSYLGQGDGYTF. CDR3 nucleotides: TGTGCCAGCAGTTACCTGGGACAGGGGGATGGCTACACCTTC. The chain links TRBV6-6 to TRBJ1-2; 11 nucleotides match TRBD1. Germline CDR1 MNHNY, CDR2 SVGAGI (reference sequence). The junction had 2 bases not matched to a gene; V was cut back by 2 bases and J by 6 bases. The CDR3 covers 14 residues.

As for this clonotype: The junction departs from the called germline gene at one end, perhaps through a read error. This chain joins TRBV12-3 or TRBV12-4 and TRBJ2-2; 14 positions agree with TRBD2. The CDR3 extends over 18 amino acids. CDR3 DNA sequence: TGTGCCAGCACCCCGGGACTAGCGGGAGCCATTGGCACCGGGGAGCGGTTTTTT. Protein sequence: CASTPGLAGAIGTGERFF.

This chain joins TRBV7-2 and TRBJ2-3; 7 positions match TRBD1. Germline CDR1 and CDR2: SGHTA and FQGNSA. V shed 5 bases and J 2 bases; nucleotides not matched to a gene: 10. The CDR3 spans 16 residues. The CDR3 DNA reads as TGTGCCAGCAGCACACAGGGACAGCCCTACACAGATACGCAGTATTTT. This encodes CASSTQGQPYTDTQYF. Full variable domain (outside the CDR3, taken from reference TRBV7-2 and TRBJ2-3): GAGVSQSPSNKVTEKGKDVELRCDPISGHTALYWYRQSLGQGLEFLIYFQGNSAPDKSGLPSDRFSAERTGGSVSTLTIQRTQQEDSAVYLCASSTQGQPYTDTQYFGPGTRLTVL.

The rearrangement joins TRBV19 to TRBJ2-1; 10 nucleotides align to TRBD1. The CDR3 sequence is 16 residues long. Germline CDR1 reads LNHDA; CDR2 reads SQIVND (reference sequence). V gave up 6 bases and J gave up 4 bases; unmatched junction bases: 9. The CDR3 loop reads CASRALTGGAYNEQFF. In DNA form, the CDR3 reads TGTGCCAGTAGAGCGTTGACAGGGGGCGCTTACAATGAGCAGTTCTTC.

The genes are TRBV3-1 and TRBJ2-7, with 13 positions matching TRBD2. There are 13 residues in the CDR3. CDR1 and CDR2 (germline): LGHDT, YNNKEL (reference sequence). V shed 10 bases and J 4 bases; nucleotides not matched to a gene: 4. The CDR3 bases are TGTGCCACCGGGACTAGCGGGAAGTACGAGCAGTACTTC. Residues: CATGTSGKYEQYF.

This chain uses TRBV15 with TRBJ2-1, with D perhaps given as TRBD1 or TRBD2 (5 bases each). V was cut by 0 bases and J by 2 bases, with 11 bases left in between. There are 16 residues in the CDR3. Germline lookup yields CDR1 LNHNV and CDR2 YYDKDF (reference sequence). The CDR3 sequence is CATSRDYTGPYNEQFF. The CDR3 DNA reads TGTGCCACCAGCAGAGATTATACGGGGCCCTACAATGAGCAGTTCTTC.

CDR3 bases: TGTGCCAGCAGCCTGGGGCCGGCAGGGGAAAAACTGTTTTTT. Protein: CASSLGPAGEKLFF. The V call is TRBV7-2, the J call TRBJ1-4; the D gene is possibly TRBD1 (5 bases). Germline-derived CDR1 and CDR2 are SGHTA and FQGNSA. The CDR3 consists of 14 residues. Between the trimmed V and J ends, which lost 5 bases and 8 bases, there was a span of 15 bases.

In its sample, this clonotype was seen a few times. The chain has TRBV2 and TRBJ2-3, with 8 positions matching TRBD1. CDR1 is SNHLY, CDR2 FYNNEI, per germline. Trimming removed 7 bases from V and 2 bases from J; junction bases left unmatched: 5. The CDR3 totals 14 residues. As DNA, the CDR3 is TGTGCCAGCATCGGACAGGGTGACACAGATACGCAGTATTTT. Translating it yields CASIGQGDTDTQYF.

The chain links TRBV20-1 to TRBJ2-1; 12 bases match TRBD2. CDR1 is DFQATT and CDR2 is SNEGSKA in the germline V gene (reference sequence). This CDR3 spans 16 amino acids. V was pared by 0 bases and J by 12 bases, with 12 bases of the junction left unmatched. The CDR3 bases are TGCAGTGCTAGAGATTTGGGACTAGCGGGTCAGGCAACGCAGTTCTTC. The encoded protein is CSARDLGLAGQATQFF.

J is TRBJ2-7 and V is TRBV29-1; no reliable D call. Per germline, CDR1 SQVTM and CDR2 ANQGSEA. V was shortened by 1 base and J by 2 bases, with 9 bases between the two germline ends. The CDR3 has 13 amino acids. The CDR3 loop reads CSVEAEGTYEQYF. CDR3 coding DNA: TGCAGCGTTGAAGCAGAAGGGACCTACGAGCAGTACTTC.

In this sample, this clonotype turned up a few times. The genes are TRBV29-1 and TRBJ2-1; D gene uncertain. Trimming pared 0 bases from V and 10 bases from J, leaving 25 bases between. Germline V gene lookup returns CDR1 SQVTM and CDR2 ANQGSEA. This CDR3 has 17 amino acids. As DNA, the CDR3 is TGCAGCGTTGAAGATCCAGCAGGCGGCAGAGGACGGGTCGAGCAGTTCTTC. Its translation: CSVEDPAGGRGRVEQFF.

There are a few counts of this clonotype. The chain is built from TRBV21-1 and TRBJ2-1; no check of the table's D call, TRBD1, against the DNA was made. TRBV21-1 is annotated as a pseudogene. This CDR3 has 18 amino acids. CDR3 in amino acids: CASSKSRATGERDNEQFF. CDR3 nucleotides: TGTGCCAGCAGCAAATCGAGGGCCACAGGGGAAAGGGACAATGAGCAGTTCTTC.

A few counts support this clonotype. The chain has TRBV29-1 and TRBJ1-5, with 7 bases fitting TRBD1. Germline V gives CDR1 SQVTM, CDR2 ANQGSEA. The CDR3 length is 12 residues. V was pared by 6 bases and J by 2 bases, with 1 base of the junction left unmatched. CDR3 amino acids: CSVGTGNQPQHF. The CDR3 DNA reads TGCAGCGTCGGGACAGGCAATCAGCCCCAGCATTTT.

The J gene is TRBJ1-2, the V gene TRBV28; no reliable D call. Deletions cut 3 bases from V and 1 base from J, with 15 bases between. This CDR3 comprises 16 residues. The V gene's germline CDR1 is MDHEN and CDR2 SYDVKM. Here the CDR3 DNA reads TGTGCCAGCAGTTTCTTAAAGCGAGACTTTAACTATGGCTACACCTTC. It translates to CASSFLKRDFNYGYTF.

The gene calls are TRBV20-1 and TRBJ2-3, with 8 bases aligning to TRBD2. In germline, CDR1 is DFQATT, CDR2 SNEGSKA (reference sequence). The CDR3 is 16 residues long. Trimming cost V 5 bases and J 2 bases; bases outside gene matches: 12. CDR3 loop: CSASNAGTSDTDTQYF. Written as DNA, the CDR3 is TGCAGTGCTTCAAACGCCGGGACTAGTGACACAGATACGCAGTATTTT.

The J gene is TRBJ1-2, the V gene TRBV7-9; TRBD1 matches 9 bases. CDR3 length equals 15 residues. V was clipped by 3 bases and J by 6 bases; unmatched bases: 8. The germline V gene encodes CDR1 SEHNR and CDR2 FQNEAQ (reference sequence). In DNA, the CDR3 is TGTGCCAGCAGCTTGGGTCCGGGACAGGGAAATGGCTACACCTTC. It yields the protein CASSLGPGQGNGYTF. Full variable domain (remainder filled in from reference TRBV7-9 and TRBJ1-2): DTGVSQNPRHKITKRGQNVTFRCDPISEHNRLYWYRQTLGQGPEFLTYFQNEAQLEKSRLLSDRFSAERPKGSFSTLEIQRTEQGDSAMYLCASSLGPGQGNGYTFGSGTRLTVV.

The chain joins TRBV29-1 to TRBJ1-1; tentatively, D is TRBD1 (6 bases). From germline, CDR1 is SQVTM and CDR2 ANQGSEA. The CDR3 covers 13 residues. Trimming stripped 4 bases from V and 6 bases from J, with 15 bases between. The CDR3 loop reads CSVAIGQIAEAFF. CDR3 DNA sequence: TGCAGCGTTGCAATTGGACAGATCGCTGAAGCTTTCTTT.

The chain has TRBV29-1 and TRBJ1-4, with 8 bases aligning to TRBD1. There are 16 residues in the CDR3. The V segment lost 4 bases and the J segment 3 bases; nucleotides outside the gene matches: 10. Germline assignment: CDR1 SQVTM and CDR2 ANQGSEA. The DNA for the CDR3 is TGCAGCGTTGTAGTCGTCAGGGGGCTTGCTAATGAAAAACTGTTTTTT. This sequence encodes CSVVVVRGLANEKLFF.

This clonotype was seen a handful of times. The chain joins TRBV4-2 to TRBJ2-1, with TRBD2 identical over 10 bases. V lost 7 bases and J lost 7; bases outside the gene matches: 16. Germline-derived CDR1 and CDR2 are LGHNA and YNFKEQ. This CDR3 is 17 amino acids long. CDR3 DNA sequence: TGTGCCAGCACCTCTAGGGCACTAGCGGGGAGGCGGAATGAGCAGTTCTTC. Its translation is CASTSRALAGRRNEQFF.